This T cell receptor beta chain was sequenced for a study of blood T cell repertoires in COVID-19. Across the whole study: In each case, the material was cDNA or gDNA derived from T cells, B-cell-depleted T cells, or PBMCs.

The authors' processing: Nucleated cell counts were estimated from reference gene primer amplification. Sequenced by immunoSEQ multiplex PCR; TCRdb stores in-frame clones only, minus some. V and J calls plus clone size are reproduced from that table; the DNA served to infer D and trimming. The sample lists 290,000 or so clones, nearly 90% occurring once. Which cohort a participant joined came from the clinical history participants gave. This clone was recorded a few times. The J segment lost 0 bases and the V segment lost 6 bases, leaving 5 bases of the junction unmatched. Germline V gives CDR1 PRHDT, CDR2 FYEKMQ (reference sequence). This CDR3 has 16 amino acids.

This chain uses TRBV13 with TRBJ1-6; 7 bases agree with TRBD1. This TCR was sampled from a woman in her late teens or twenties with acute COVID-19. The sequenced sample was PBMCs or T cells enriched from blood (not recorded which). CDR3 sequence (DNA): TGTGCCAGCAGGTTTCGGGACAGCTCCTATAATTCACCCCTCCACTTT. The encoded protein is CASRFRDSSYNSPLHF.